This T cell receptor beta chain originates from a study of blood T cell repertoires in COVID-19. Study-wide context: Both acute and convalescent COVID-19 samples were obtained from the United States, Italy and Spain. PBMCs, B-cell-depleted T cells, or T cells were the source of the cDNA or gDNA that made up the material.

In the source study's methods: Counts of nucleated cells, estimated from reference gene primer amplification, were obtained. Assay: immunoSEQ multiplex PCR; the TCRdb copy retains only in-frame clones and omits some. V, J and clone size are taken as reported in that table, and D and trimming were inferred from the DNA itself. The sample records about 160,000 clones, around 85% being singletons. Trimming at V came to 6 bases and at J to 4 bases, leaving 2 bases not matched to a gene. The CDR3 is 13 amino acids. The clonotype was recovered from a human donor with acute or convalescent COVID-19. The donor label of this sample is uncertain. The gene calls are TRBV12-3 or TRBV12-4 and TRBJ1-2, with 10 positions matching TRBD1. The material sequenced was peripheral blood. In nucleotides, the CDR3 is TGTGCCAGCAGCTGGACAGGGGGCTATGGCTACACCTTC. It codes for CASSWTGGYGYTF.